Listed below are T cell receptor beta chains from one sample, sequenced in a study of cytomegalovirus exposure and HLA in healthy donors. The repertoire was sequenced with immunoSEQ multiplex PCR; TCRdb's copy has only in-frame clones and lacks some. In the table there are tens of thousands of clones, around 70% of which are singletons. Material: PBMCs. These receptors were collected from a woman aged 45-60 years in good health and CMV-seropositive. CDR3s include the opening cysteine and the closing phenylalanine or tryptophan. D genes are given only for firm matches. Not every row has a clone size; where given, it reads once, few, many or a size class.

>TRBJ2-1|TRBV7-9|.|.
TGTTCCAGCAGCCCTACCTACAATGAGCAGTTCTTC
CSSSPTYNEQFF
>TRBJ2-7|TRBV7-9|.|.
TGTTCCAGCAGCCGGGACTCACCCGAGCAGTACTTC
CSSSRDSPEQYF
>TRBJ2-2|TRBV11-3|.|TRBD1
TGTGCCAGCAGCTTAGGCGGGACAGGGGCGACCGGGGAGCTGTTTTTT
CASSLGGTGATGELFF
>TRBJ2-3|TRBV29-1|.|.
TGCAGCGTTGGAGCAGGGCCGGATACGCAGTATTTT
CSVGAGPDTQYF
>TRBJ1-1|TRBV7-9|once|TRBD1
TGTGCCAGCAGCTTATCGGGACAGGGGAACACTGAAGCTTTCTTT
CASSLSGQGNTEAFF
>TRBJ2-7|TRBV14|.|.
TGTGCCAGCAGCCAGGAACAGGGCATGGGGCAGTACTTC
CASSQEQGMGQYF
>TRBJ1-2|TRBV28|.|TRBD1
TGTGCCAGCAGTTTGACAGGGGCTAACTATGGCTACACCTTC
CASSLTGANYGYTF
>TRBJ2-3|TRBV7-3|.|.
TGTGCCAGCAGCCCACAAGACTACACAGATACGCAGTATTTT
CASSPQDYTDTQYF
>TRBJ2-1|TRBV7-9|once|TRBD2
TGTGCCAGCAGCCAGACTAGCGGGCCCTACAATGAGCAGTTCTTC
CASSQTSGPYNEQFF
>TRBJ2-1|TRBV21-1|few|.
TGTGCCAGCAGCAAACGGGATCAGACCTACAATGAGCAGTTCTTC
CASSKRDQTYNEQFF
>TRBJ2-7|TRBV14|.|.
TGTGCCAGCAGCCAAGTACACTACGAGCAGTACTTC
CASSQVHYEQYF
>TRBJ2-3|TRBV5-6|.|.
TGTGCCAGCAGCCCACGGGGTTCCGCAGATACGCAGTATTTT
CASSPRGSADTQYF
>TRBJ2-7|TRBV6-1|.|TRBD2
TGTGCCAGCAGTGAAACGGGACTAGCGGGAGGGTACGAGCAGTACTTC
CASSETGLAGGYEQYF
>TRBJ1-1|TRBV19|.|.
TGTGCCAGTAGTCCGCACAGGGCCGGGGACACTGAAGCTTTCTTT
CASSPHRAGDTEAFF
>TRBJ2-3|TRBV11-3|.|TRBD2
TGTGCCAGCAGCTTGGGTATAGCGGGCTTGGGAGATACGCAGTATTTT
CASSLGIAGLGDTQYF
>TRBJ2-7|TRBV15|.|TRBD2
TGTGCCACCAGCAGAGAATCTAGCGGGAGTTCCGAGCAGTACTTC
CATSRESSGSSEQYF
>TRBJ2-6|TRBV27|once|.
TGTGCCAGCACCTTCGGGGGAGGTGGGGCCAACGTCCTGACTTTC
CASTFGGGGANVLTF
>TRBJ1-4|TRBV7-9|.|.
TGTGCCAGCAGCTTAGGAATGGCGGATGAAAAACTGTTTTTT
CASSLGMADEKLFF
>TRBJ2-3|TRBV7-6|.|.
TGTGCCAGCAGCCCAGCGGTCCCCACGGTGAGGACAGATACGCAGTATTTT
CASSPAVPTVRTDTQYF
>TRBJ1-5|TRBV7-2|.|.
TGTGCCAGCAGCTTAGTTGACTGGAGCAATCAGCCCCAGCATTTT
CASSLVDWSNQPQHF
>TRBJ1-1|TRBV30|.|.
TGTGCCTGGAGTGTAGCGGGTGGGGTTGAAGCTTTCTTT
CAWSVAGGVEAFF
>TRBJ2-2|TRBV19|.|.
TGTGCCAGTAGTATGCGAGCACCCGGGGAGCTGTTTTTT
CASSMRAPGELFF
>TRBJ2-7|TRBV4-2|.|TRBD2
TGTGCCAGCAGCCAGCGGGAGGCGGGGGAGCAGTACTTC
CASSQREAGEQYF
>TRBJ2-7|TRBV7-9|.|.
TGTGCCAGCAGTACTGTCGCCTACGAGCAGTACTTC
CASSTVAYEQYF
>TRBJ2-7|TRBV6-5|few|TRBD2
TGTGCCAGCAGTCGAGAGGGACTAGCAGGCGAGCAGTACTTC
CASSREGLAGEQYF
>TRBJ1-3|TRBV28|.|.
TGTGCCAGCAGTTTGGGCCTCAACTCTGGAAACACCATATATTTT
CASSLGLNSGNTIYF
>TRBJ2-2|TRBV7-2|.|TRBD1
TGTGCCTCCAAACAGGGGGCCGGGGAGCTGTTTTTT
CASKQGAGELFF
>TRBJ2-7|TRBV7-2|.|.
TGTGCCAGCAGCTTATCTAGTTTTGGGTCCTACGAGCAGTACTTC
CASSLSSFGSYEQYF
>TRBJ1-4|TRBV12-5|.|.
TGTGCTAGTGGTTTGGTACTAAGAGGGTATAATGAAAAACTGTTTTTT
CASGLVLRGYNEKLFF
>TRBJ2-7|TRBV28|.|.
TGTGCCAGCAGTTTACCGGGGGGCGCAAATTACGAGCAGTACTTC
CASSLPGGANYEQYF
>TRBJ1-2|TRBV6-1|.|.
TGTGCCAGCAGTGATGTCAGGGGCCGAAACTATGGCTACACCTTC
CASSDVRGRNYGYTF
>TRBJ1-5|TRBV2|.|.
TGTGCCAGCAGTTCCACCAGGGGAGGCAATCAGCCCCAGCATTTT
CASSSTRGGNQPQHF
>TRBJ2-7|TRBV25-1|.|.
TGTGCCAGCAGCCTTCTAGGATACGAGCAGTACTTC
CASSLLGYEQYF
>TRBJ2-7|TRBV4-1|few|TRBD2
TGCGCCAGCAGCCAGCTAAGGACTAGCGAAGGCGAGCAGTACTTC
CASSQLRTSEGEQYF
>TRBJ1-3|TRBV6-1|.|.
TGTGCCAGCAGTCCCGAACGGAGCTCTGGAAACACCATATATTTT
CASSPERSSGNTIYF
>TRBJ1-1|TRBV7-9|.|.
TGTGCCAGCAGTCAAACAGGTTTGACTGAAGCTTTCTTT
CASSQTGLTEAFF
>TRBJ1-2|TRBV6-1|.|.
TGTGCCAGCAGTGAAGGAGAGAGTCCTAACTATGGCTACACCTTC
CASSEGESPNYGYTF
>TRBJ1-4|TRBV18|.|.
TGTGCCAGCTCACCTCGGACTCGAACTAATGAAAAACTGTTTTTT
CASSPRTRTNEKLFF
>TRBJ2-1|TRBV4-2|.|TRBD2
TGTGCCAGCAGTCCCGGGACTAGTGCCTACAATGAGCAGTTCTTC
CASSPGTSAYNEQFF
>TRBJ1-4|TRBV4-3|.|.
TGCGCCAGCAGCCAAGAGGGGGGGAAGGTGGCTGAAAAACTGTTTTTT
CASSQEGGKVAEKLFF
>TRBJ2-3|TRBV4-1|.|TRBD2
TGCGCCAGCAGCCCCGGGACCCAGACTAGCGGGATAGGAGATACGCAGTATTTT
CASSPGTQTSGIGDTQYF
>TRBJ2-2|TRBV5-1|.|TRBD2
TGCGCCAGCAGCTCCGGACTAGCGGGAGGGCAGGTCGGGGAGCTGTTTTTT
CASSSGLAGGQVGELFF
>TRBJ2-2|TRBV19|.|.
TGTGCCAGTAAGCATGCCCCAAAAAACACCGGGGAGCTGTTTTTT
CASKHAPKNTGELFF
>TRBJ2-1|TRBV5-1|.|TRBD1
TGCGCCAGCAGCACCCAGGGGGCCCATGAGCAGTTCTTC
CASSTQGAHEQFF
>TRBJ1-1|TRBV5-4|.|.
TGTGCCAGCAGCTTAAATTACAGGGCCACTGAAGCTTTCTTT
CASSLNYRATEAFF
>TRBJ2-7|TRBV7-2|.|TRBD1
TGTGCCAGCAGCTTAATGACAGGGAGCTCCTACGAGCAGTACTTC
CASSLMTGSSYEQYF
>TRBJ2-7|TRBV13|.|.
TGTGCCAGCAGCCACGGAGGGACCGAGCAGTACTTC
CASSHGGTEQYF
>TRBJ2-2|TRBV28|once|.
TGTGCCAGCAGTTTATGGAGATCGGAGGGTACGGGGGAGCTGTTTTTT
CASSLWRSEGTGELFF
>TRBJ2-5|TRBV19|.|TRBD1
TGTGCCAGCAAGGGACAGTATGGGACCCAGTACTTC
CASKGQYGTQYF
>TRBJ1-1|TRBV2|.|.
TGTGCCAGCAGGGAGGGGCAGTCGAACACTGAAGCTTTCTTT
CASREGQSNTEAFF
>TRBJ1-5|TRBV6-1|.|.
TGTGCCAGCAGTGAAGGCTATAGCAATCAGCCCCAGCATTTT
CASSEGYSNQPQHF
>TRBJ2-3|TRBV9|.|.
TGTGCCAGCAGCGTAACAGGGCTAACCTGGGATACGCAGTATTTT
CASSVTGLTWDTQYF
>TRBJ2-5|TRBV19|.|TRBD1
TGTGCCAGTAGCCAAACCGGGACAGAAAAGACCCAGTACTTC
CASSQTGTEKTQYF
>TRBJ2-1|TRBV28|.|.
TGTGCCAGCAGTCCCCCCGGGGTCAATGAGCAGTTCTTC
CASSPPGVNEQFF
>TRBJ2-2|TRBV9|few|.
TGTGCCAGCAACAAATACGTCGGGGAGCTGTTTTTT
CASNKYVGELFF
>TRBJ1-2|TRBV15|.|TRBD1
TGTGCCACCAGCCGCGCCGGGACAGGGGACACCTTC
CATSRAGTGDTF
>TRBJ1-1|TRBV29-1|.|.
TGCAGCGGCGCAGGGAACACTGAAGCTTTCTTT
CSGAGNTEAFF